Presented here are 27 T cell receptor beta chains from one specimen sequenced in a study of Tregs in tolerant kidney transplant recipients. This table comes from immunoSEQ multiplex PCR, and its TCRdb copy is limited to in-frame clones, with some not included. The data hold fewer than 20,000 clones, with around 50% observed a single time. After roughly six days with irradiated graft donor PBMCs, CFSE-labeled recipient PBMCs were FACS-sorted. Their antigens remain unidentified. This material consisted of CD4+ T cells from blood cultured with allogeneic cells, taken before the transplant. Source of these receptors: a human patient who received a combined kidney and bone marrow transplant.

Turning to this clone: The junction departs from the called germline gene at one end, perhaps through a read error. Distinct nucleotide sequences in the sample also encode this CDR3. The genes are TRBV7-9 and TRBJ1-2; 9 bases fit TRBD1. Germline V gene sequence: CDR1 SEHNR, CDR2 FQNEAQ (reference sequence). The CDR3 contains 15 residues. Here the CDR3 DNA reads TGTGCCAGCAGCCCGGACAGGGGTCCTAACTATGGCTACACTTTC. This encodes CASSPDRGPNYGYTF.

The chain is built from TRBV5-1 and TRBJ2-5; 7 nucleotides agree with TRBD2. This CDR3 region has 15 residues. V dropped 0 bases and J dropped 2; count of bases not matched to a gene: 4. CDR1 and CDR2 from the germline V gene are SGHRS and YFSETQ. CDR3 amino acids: CASSLVAGEQETQYF. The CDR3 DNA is TGCGCCAGCAGCTTGGTGGCGGGGGAGCAAGAGACCCAGTACTTC.

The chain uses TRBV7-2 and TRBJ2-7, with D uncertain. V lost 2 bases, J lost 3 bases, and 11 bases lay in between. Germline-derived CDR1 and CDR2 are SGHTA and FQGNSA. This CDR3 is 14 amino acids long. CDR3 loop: CASSLNPRYYEQYF. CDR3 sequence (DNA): TGTGCCAGCAGCTTAAATCCTAGATACTACGAGCAGTACTTC.

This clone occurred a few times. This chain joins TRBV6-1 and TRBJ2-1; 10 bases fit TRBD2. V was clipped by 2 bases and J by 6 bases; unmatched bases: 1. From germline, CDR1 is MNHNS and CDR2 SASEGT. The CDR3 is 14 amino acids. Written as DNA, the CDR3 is TGTGCCAGCAGTGAAAGCGGGAGGGGCAATGAGCAGTTCTTC. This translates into CASSESGRGNEQFF.

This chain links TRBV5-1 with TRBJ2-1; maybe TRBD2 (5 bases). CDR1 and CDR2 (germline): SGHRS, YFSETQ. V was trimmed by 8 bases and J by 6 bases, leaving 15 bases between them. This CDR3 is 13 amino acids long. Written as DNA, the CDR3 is TGCGCCAGTACTGAGGCGGGTCGCAATGAGCAGTTCTTC. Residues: CASTEAGRNEQFF.

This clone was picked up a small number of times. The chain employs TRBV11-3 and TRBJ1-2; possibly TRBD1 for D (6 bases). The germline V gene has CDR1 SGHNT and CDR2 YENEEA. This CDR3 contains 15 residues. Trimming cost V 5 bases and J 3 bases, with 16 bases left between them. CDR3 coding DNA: TGTGCCAGCAGCATCACAGGGACGGGTGACTATGGCTACACCTTC. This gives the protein CASSITGTGDYGYTF.

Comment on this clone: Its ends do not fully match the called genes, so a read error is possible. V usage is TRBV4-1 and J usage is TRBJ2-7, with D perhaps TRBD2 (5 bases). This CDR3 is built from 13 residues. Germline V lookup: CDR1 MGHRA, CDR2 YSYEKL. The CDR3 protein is CASSAGKKGEQYF. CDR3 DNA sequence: TGTGCCAGCAGCGCCGGGAAAAAAGGGGAGCAGTACTTC.

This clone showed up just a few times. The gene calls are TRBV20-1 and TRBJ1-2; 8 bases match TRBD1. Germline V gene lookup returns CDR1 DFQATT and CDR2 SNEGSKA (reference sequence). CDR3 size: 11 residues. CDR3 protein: CTQTGDYGYTF. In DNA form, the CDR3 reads TGCACCCAGACAGGGGACTATGGCTACACCTTC.

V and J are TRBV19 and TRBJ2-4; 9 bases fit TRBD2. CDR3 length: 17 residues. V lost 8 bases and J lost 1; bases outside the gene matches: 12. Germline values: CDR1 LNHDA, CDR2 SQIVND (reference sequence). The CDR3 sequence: CASQGGGAGIAKNIQYF. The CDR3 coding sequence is TGTGCCAGTCAGGGCGGGGGGGCCGGTATTGCCAAAAACATTCAGTACTTC.

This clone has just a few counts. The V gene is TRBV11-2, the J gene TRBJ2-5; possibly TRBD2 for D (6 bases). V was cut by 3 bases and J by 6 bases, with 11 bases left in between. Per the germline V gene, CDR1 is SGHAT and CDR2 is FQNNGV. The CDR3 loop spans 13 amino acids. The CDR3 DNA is TGTGCCAGCAGCTTCGGCGGGAAGAAGACCCAGTACTTC. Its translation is CASSFGGKKTQYF.

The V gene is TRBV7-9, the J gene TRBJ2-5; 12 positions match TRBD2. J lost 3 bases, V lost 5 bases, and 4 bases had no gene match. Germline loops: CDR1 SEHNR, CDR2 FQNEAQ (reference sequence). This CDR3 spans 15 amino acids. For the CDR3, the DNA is TGTGCCAGCAGCCGCAGGACTAGCGGGGAAGAGACCCAGTACTTC. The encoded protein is CASSRRTSGEETQYF.

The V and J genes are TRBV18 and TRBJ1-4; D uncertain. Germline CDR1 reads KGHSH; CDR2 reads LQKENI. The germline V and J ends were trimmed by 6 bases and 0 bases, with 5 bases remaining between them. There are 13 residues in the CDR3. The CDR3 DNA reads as TGTGCCAGCTCTCTCGCAACTAATGAAAAACTGTTTTTT. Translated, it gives CASSLATNEKLFF.

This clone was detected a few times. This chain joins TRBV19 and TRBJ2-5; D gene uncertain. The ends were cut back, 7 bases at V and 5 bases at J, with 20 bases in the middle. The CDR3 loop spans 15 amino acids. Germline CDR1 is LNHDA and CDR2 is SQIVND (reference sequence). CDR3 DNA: TGTGCCAGTACCCCCGGGTCAAGGAGTAGGGAGACCCAGTACTTC. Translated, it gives CASTPGSRSRETQYF.

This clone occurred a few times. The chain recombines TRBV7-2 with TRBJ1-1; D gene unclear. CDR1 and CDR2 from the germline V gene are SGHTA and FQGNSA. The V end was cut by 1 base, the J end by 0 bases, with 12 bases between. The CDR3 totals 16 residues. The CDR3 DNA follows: TGTGCCAGCAGCTTAGGTACCTACAGAGTGAACACTGAAGCTTTCTTT. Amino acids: CASSLGTYRVNTEAFF.

CDR3 loop: CASSQGPGTNNEQFF. The CDR3 DNA follows: TGTGCCAGCAGCCAAGGGCCCGGGACAAACAATGAGCAGTTCTTC. The chain uses TRBV4-2 and TRBJ2-1, with a possible D match to TRBD1 (6 bases). The CDR3 contains 15 residues. The germline V gene encodes CDR1 LGHNA and CDR2 YNFKEQ. The germline V and J ends were trimmed by 1 base and 5 bases, with 12 bases remaining between them.

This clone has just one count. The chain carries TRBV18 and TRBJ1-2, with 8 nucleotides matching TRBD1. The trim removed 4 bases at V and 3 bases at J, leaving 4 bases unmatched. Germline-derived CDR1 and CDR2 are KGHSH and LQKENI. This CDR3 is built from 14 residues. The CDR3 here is CASSLETGDYGYTF. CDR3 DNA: TGTGCCAGCTCACTTGAGACAGGGGACTATGGCTACACCTTC. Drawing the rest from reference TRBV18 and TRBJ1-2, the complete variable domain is NAGVMQNPRHLVRRRGQEARLRCSPMKGHSHVYWYRQLPEEGLKFMVYLQKENIIDESGMPKERFSAEFPKEGPSILRIQQVVRGDSAAYFCASSLETGDYGYTFGSGTRLTVV.

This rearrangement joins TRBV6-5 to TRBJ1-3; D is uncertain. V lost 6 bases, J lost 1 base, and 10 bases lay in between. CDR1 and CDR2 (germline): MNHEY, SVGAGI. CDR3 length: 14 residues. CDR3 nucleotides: TGTGCCAGCAGCCAACGGGGATCTGGAAACACCATATATTTT. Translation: CASSQRGSGNTIYF.

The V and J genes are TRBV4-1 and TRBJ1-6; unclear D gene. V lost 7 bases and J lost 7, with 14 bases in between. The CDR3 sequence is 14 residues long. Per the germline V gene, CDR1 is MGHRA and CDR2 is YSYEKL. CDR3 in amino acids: CASTKWTGNSPLHF. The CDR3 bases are TGCGCCAGCACGAAATGGACGGGGAATTCACCCCTCCACTTT.

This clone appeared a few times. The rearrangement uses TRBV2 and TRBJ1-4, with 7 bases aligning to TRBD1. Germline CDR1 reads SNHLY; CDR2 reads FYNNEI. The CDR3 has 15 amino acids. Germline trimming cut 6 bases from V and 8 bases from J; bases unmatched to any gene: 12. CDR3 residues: CASRLRQGWKEKLFF. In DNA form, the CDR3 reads TGTGCCAGCAGGCTTAGACAGGGCTGGAAGGAAAAACTGTTTTTT.

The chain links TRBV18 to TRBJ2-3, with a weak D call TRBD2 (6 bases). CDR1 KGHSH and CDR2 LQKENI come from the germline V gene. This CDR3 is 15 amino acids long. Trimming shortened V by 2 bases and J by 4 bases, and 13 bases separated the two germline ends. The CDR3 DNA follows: TGTGCCAGCTCACCAGGCGCTAGCGTCGCAGATACGCAGTATTTT. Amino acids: CASSPGASVADTQYF.

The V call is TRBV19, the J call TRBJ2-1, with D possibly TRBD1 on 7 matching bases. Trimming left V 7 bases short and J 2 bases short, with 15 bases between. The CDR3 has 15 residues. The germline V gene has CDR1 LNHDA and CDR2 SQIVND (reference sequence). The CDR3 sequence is CASKEGAGTYNEQFF. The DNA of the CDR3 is TGTGCCAGTAAGGAGGGGGCGGGGACCTACAATGAGCAGTTCTTC.

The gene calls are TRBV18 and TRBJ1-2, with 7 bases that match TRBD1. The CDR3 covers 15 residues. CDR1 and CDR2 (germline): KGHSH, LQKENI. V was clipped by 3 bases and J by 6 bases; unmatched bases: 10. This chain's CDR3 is CASSPSRQGEDGYTF. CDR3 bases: TGTGCCAGCTCACCCTCGAGACAGGGAGAGGATGGCTACACCTTC.

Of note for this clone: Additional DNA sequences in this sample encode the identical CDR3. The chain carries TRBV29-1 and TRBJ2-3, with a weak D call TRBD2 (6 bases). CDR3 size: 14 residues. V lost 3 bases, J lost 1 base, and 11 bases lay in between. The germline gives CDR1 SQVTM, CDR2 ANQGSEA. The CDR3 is CSVEGGRGTDTQYF. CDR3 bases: TGCAGCGTTGAGGGGGGACGGGGCACAGATACGCAGTATTTT.

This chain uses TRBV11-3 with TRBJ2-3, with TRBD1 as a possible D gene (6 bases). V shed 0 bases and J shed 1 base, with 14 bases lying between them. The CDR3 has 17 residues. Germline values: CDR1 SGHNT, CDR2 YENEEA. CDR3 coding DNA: TGTGCCAGCAGCTTAGATCTCAGGGGTTCCGGCACAGATACGCAGTATTTT. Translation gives CASSLDLRGSGTDTQYF.

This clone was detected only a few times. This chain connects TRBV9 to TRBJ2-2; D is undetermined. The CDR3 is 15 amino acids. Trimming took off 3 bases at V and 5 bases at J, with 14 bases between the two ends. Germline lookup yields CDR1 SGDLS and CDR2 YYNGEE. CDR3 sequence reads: CASSAQASVTGELFF. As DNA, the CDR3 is TGTGCCAGCAGCGCTCAAGCCAGCGTAACCGGGGAGCTGTTTTTT. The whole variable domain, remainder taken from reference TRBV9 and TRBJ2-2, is DSGVTQTPKHLITATGQRVTLRCSPRSGDLSVYWYQQSLDQGLQFLIQYYNGEERAKGNILERFSAQQFPDLHSELNLSSLELGDSALYFCASSAQASVTGELFFGEGSRLTVL.

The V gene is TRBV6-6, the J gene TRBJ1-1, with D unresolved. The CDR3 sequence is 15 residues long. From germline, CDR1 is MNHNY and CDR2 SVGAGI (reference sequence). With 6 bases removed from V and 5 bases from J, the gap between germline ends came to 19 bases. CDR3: CASRALLEFGTEAFF. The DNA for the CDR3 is TGTGCCAGCAGAGCCCTTCTGGAGTTTGGGACTGAAGCTTTCTTT.

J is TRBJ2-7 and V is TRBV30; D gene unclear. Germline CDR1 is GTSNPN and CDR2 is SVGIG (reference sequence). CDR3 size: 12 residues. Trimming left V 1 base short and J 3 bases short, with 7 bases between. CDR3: CAWSGRNYEQYF. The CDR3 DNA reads TGTGCCTGGAGTGGGCGGAACTACGAGCAGTACTTC.